This is a list of T cell receptor beta chains from one sample in a study of cytomegalovirus exposure and HLA in healthy donors. Assay: immunoSEQ multiplex PCR; the TCRdb copy retains only in-frame clones and omits some. The sample records roughly 260,000 clones, more than 75% being singletons. Material: PBMCs. These receptors all stem from a man between 18 and 35 years old in good health and CMV-seronegative. Both conserved end residues are part of each CDR3. Fields, in order: clone size, V gene, J gene, D gene, CDR3 protein, CDR3 DNA. The D gene is left open where the match is weak. Clone size is not always given. Where it is, it says once, few, many or a class for expanded clones.

clone size: -
V gene: TRBV28
J gene: TRBJ2-1
D gene: TRBD1
CDR3 protein: CASYGTALVNEQFF
CDR3 DNA: TGTGCCTCCTACGGGACAGCCCTAGTGAATGAGCAGTTCTTC

clone size: -
V gene: TRBV28
J gene: TRBJ2-1
D gene: -
CDR3 protein: CASNRRGHLRSYNEQFF
CDR3 DNA: TGTGCCAGTAACCGCAGGGGCCACCTACGATCCTACAATGAGCAGTTCTTC

clone size: -
V gene: TRBV30
J gene: TRBJ1-5
D gene: -
CDR3 protein: CACQGSNQPQHF
CDR3 DNA: TGTGCCTGTCAGGGGAGCAATCAGCCCCAGCATTTT

clone size: -
V gene: TRBV5-1
J gene: TRBJ2-5
D gene: -
CDR3 protein: CASSLTSSQETQYF
CDR3 DNA: TGCGCCAGCAGCTTGACTTCCTCGCAAGAGACCCAGTACTTC

clone size: -
V gene: TRBV9
J gene: TRBJ1-2
D gene: TRBD1
CDR3 protein: CASSRDRNNYGYTF
CDR3 DNA: TGTGCCAGCAGCAGGGACAGGAACAACTATGGCTACACCTTC

clone size: once
V gene: TRBV6-5
J gene: TRBJ2-7
D gene: -
CDR3 protein: CASSYYATTYEQYF
CDR3 DNA: TGTGCCAGCAGTTACTACGCCACTACTTACGAGCAGTACTTC

clone size: -
V gene: TRBV27
J gene: TRBJ2-2
D gene: TRBD2
CDR3 protein: CASSSGSFTGELFF
CDR3 DNA: TGTGCCAGCAGTAGCGGGAGTTTCACCGGGGAGCTGTTTTTT

clone size: few
V gene: TRBV28
J gene: TRBJ1-5
D gene: -
CDR3 protein: CASSSANQPQHF
CDR3 DNA: TGTGCCAGCAGTTCCGCGAATCAGCCCCAGCATTTT

clone size: once
V gene: TRBV29-1
J gene: TRBJ2-1
D gene: TRBD2
CDR3 protein: CSGLADYNEQFF
CDR3 DNA: TGCAGCGGGCTAGCGGACTACAATGAGCAGTTCTTC

clone size: -
V gene: TRBV18
J gene: TRBJ1-1
D gene: -
CDR3 protein: CASSPGGVRDTEAFF
CDR3 DNA: TGTGCCAGCTCACCAGGAGGGGTGAGGGACACTGAAGCTTTCTTT

clone size: few
V gene: TRBV29-1
J gene: TRBJ1-5
D gene: -
CDR3 protein: CSVETENQPQHF
CDR3 DNA: TGCAGCGTTGAAACAGAGAATCAGCCCCAGCATTTT

clone size: once
V gene: TRBV27
J gene: TRBJ2-2
D gene: TRBD1
CDR3 protein: CASRNRGSPGELFF
CDR3 DNA: TGTGCCAGCAGAAACAGGGGTTCCCCCGGGGAGCTGTTTTTT

clone size: -
V gene: TRBV7-9
J gene: TRBJ2-5
D gene: -
CDR3 protein: CASSFAGETQYF
CDR3 DNA: TGTGCCAGCAGCTTTGCCGGGGAGACCCAGTACTTC

clone size: -
V gene: TRBV27
J gene: TRBJ2-7
D gene: TRBD1
CDR3 protein: CASSSGGTGGAYEQYF
CDR3 DNA: TGTGCCAGCAGTTCGGGTGGGACAGGGGGCGCTTACGAGCAGTACTTC

clone size: -
V gene: TRBV7-9
J gene: TRBJ2-1
D gene: TRBD2
CDR3 protein: CASSSPGGDHDYEQFF
CDR3 DNA: TGTGCCAGCAGCTCCCCCGGGGGGGATCATGACTATGAGCAGTTCTTC

clone size: -
V gene: TRBV10-1
J gene: TRBJ2-1
D gene: -
CDR3 protein: CASSDTGKYNEQFF
CDR3 DNA: TGCGCCAGCAGTGATACGGGAAAATACAATGAGCAGTTCTTC

clone size: -
V gene: TRBV4-1
J gene: TRBJ1-2
D gene: -
CDR3 protein: CASSRGSDYTF
CDR3 DNA: TGCGCCAGCAGCCGCGGGAGTGACTACACCTTC

clone size: -
V gene: TRBV10-1
J gene: TRBJ1-6
D gene: -
CDR3 protein: CASSEELDNSPLHF
CDR3 DNA: TGCGCCAGCAGTGAAGAGCTAGATAATTCACCCCTCCACTTT

clone size: -
V gene: TRBV5-4
J gene: TRBJ2-7
D gene: -
CDR3 protein: CASSSRGSDEQYF
CDR3 DNA: TGTGCCAGCAGCTCCCGGGGGAGCGACGAGCAGTACTTC

clone size: -
V gene: TRBV6-5
J gene: TRBJ2-2
D gene: -
CDR3 protein: CASSYPYTGELFF
CDR3 DNA: TGTGCCAGCAGTTACCCCTACACCGGGGAGCTGTTTTTT

clone size: -
V gene: TRBV7-2
J gene: TRBJ2-7
D gene: TRBD2
CDR3 protein: CASSLAKREGLEQYF
CDR3 DNA: TGTGCCAGCAGCTTAGCGAAGCGGGAGGGCCTCGAGCAGTACTTC

clone size: -
V gene: TRBV6-1
J gene: TRBJ2-1
D gene: TRBD2
CDR3 protein: CASGPRGGADEQFF
CDR3 DNA: TGTGCCAGCGGTCCTCGCGGGGGGGCCGATGAGCAGTTCTTC

clone size: -
V gene: TRBV4-1
J gene: TRBJ2-2
D gene: TRBD1
CDR3 protein: CASSLLQGATFTGELFF
CDR3 DNA: TGCGCCAGCAGCCTCCTCCAGGGGGCTACATTCACCGGGGAGCTGTTTTTT

clone size: -
V gene: TRBV6-5
J gene: TRBJ2-7
D gene: TRBD2
CDR3 protein: CASSFGTTYEQYF
CDR3 DNA: TGTGCCAGCAGTTTCGGGACTACCTACGAGCAGTACTTC

clone size: -
V gene: TRBV30
J gene: TRBJ1-5
D gene: TRBD1
CDR3 protein: CAWSQGAVDQPQHF
CDR3 DNA: TGTGCCTGGAGCCAGGGGGCTGTGGACCAGCCCCAGCATTTT

clone size: -
V gene: TRBV29-1
J gene: TRBJ1-2
D gene: TRBD1
CDR3 protein: CSTRQGPYGYTF
CDR3 DNA: TGCAGCACGCGACAGGGACCCTATGGCTACACCTTC

clone size: -
V gene: TRBV18
J gene: TRBJ1-1
D gene: TRBD1
CDR3 protein: CASSPGQANTEAFF
CDR3 DNA: TGTGCCAGCTCACCTGGACAGGCGAACACTGAAGCTTTCTTT

clone size: -
V gene: TRBV30
J gene: TRBJ1-4
D gene: TRBD1
CDR3 protein: CAWSVPGQGWFEKLFF
CDR3 DNA: TGTGCCTGGAGTGTCCCGGGACAGGGGTGGTTTGAAAAACTGTTTTTT

clone size: once
V gene: TRBV6-1
J gene: TRBJ1-4
D gene: -
CDR3 protein: CASSEGAVFNEKLFF
CDR3 DNA: TGTGCCAGCAGTGAAGGGGCAGTCTTTAATGAAAAACTGTTTTTT

clone size: -
V gene: TRBV6-5
J gene: TRBJ2-7
D gene: -
CDR3 protein: CASSYSEGSSYEQYF
CDR3 DNA: TGTGCCAGCAGTTACTCCGAGGGATCCTCCTACGAGCAGTACTTC

clone size: -
V gene: TRBV19
J gene: TRBJ2-5
D gene: TRBD1
CDR3 protein: CASRDRGLSGETQYF
CDR3 DNA: TGTGCCAGCCGCGACAGGGGGCTTTCGGGCGAGACCCAGTACTTC

clone size: -
V gene: TRBV18
J gene: TRBJ2-7
D gene: -
CDR3 protein: CASSPAELAYEQYF
CDR3 DNA: TGTGCCAGCTCACCCGCCGAGTTAGCCTACGAGCAGTACTTC

clone size: -
V gene: TRBV5-1
J gene: TRBJ2-7
D gene: -
CDR3 protein: CASSPYRDSSYEQYF
CDR3 DNA: TGCGCCAGCAGCCCTTACCGGGACTCCTCCTACGAGCAGTACTTC

clone size: -
V gene: TRBV27
J gene: TRBJ2-5
D gene: -
CDR3 protein: CASSLRSGQETQYF
CDR3 DNA: TGTGCCAGCAGTTTGCGTTCCGGGCAAGAGACCCAGTACTTC

clone size: -
V gene: TRBV6-5
J gene: TRBJ2-7
D gene: -
CDR3 protein: CASMGRGQGTYEQYF
CDR3 DNA: TGTGCCAGCATGGGGCGGGGGCAGGGCACCTACGAGCAGTACTTC

clone size: -
V gene: TRBV28
J gene: TRBJ1-1
D gene: TRBD1
CDR3 protein: CASSLRGPQNTEAFF
CDR3 DNA: TGTGCCAGCAGTTTAAGGGGGCCACAGAACACTGAAGCTTTCTTT

clone size: -
V gene: TRBV5-6
J gene: TRBJ2-5
D gene: TRBD1
CDR3 protein: CASSFGTEETQYF
CDR3 DNA: TGTGCCAGCAGCTTCGGGACAGAAGAGACCCAGTACTTC

clone size: -
V gene: TRBV21-1
J gene: TRBJ2-2
D gene: -
CDR3 protein: CASSKARRGVTGELFF
CDR3 DNA: TGTGCCAGCAGCAAAGCCCGGCGGGGGGTCACCGGGGAGCTGTTTTTT

clone size: few
V gene: TRBV6-5
J gene: TRBJ1-5
D gene: -
CDR3 protein: CASSVNRNQPQHF
CDR3 DNA: TGTGCCAGCAGTGTCAACAGGAATCAGCCCCAGCATTTT

clone size: -
V gene: TRBV9
J gene: TRBJ1-5
D gene: TRBD1
CDR3 protein: CASSVKPGQGALVCKGQPQHF
CDR3 DNA: TGTGCCAGCAGCGTAAAGCCGGGACAGGGGGCTTTGGTTTGTAAGGGTCAGCCCCAGCATTTT

clone size: -
V gene: TRBV15
J gene: TRBJ2-1
D gene: -
CDR3 protein: CATSRAGGTAKVDEQFF
CDR3 DNA: TGTGCCACCAGCAGAGCGGGGGGGACAGCCAAGGTCGATGAGCAGTTCTTC

clone size: few
V gene: TRBV6-6
J gene: TRBJ1-2
D gene: TRBD1
CDR3 protein: CASSTGQGHYGYTF
CDR3 DNA: TGTGCCAGCAGCACCGGACAGGGGCACTATGGCTACACCTTC

clone size: -
V gene: TRBV2
J gene: TRBJ2-5
D gene: -
CDR3 protein: CASTPMGGHQETQYF
CDR3 DNA: TGTGCCAGCACCCCAATGGGGGGGCACCAAGAGACCCAGTACTTC

clone size: -
V gene: TRBV10-3
J gene: TRBJ1-2
D gene: -
CDR3 protein: CAISEPTGNYGYTF
CDR3 DNA: TGTGCCATCAGTGAACCTACAGGGAACTATGGCTACACCTTC

clone size: once
V gene: TRBV18
J gene: TRBJ2-2
D gene: TRBD2
CDR3 protein: CASSPGLAGVTGELFF
CDR3 DNA: TGTGCCAGCTCCCCGGGACTAGCGGGAGTTACCGGGGAGCTGTTTTTT

clone size: -
V gene: TRBV18
J gene: TRBJ1-1
D gene: -
CDR3 protein: CASSMTESNTEAFF
CDR3 DNA: TGTGCCAGCTCCATGACAGAGTCGAACACTGAAGCTTTCTTT

clone size: few
V gene: TRBV27
J gene: TRBJ1-5
D gene: -
CDR3 protein: CASSAQGSAPQHF
CDR3 DNA: TGTGCCAGCAGTGCACAGGGATCGGCGCCCCAGCATTTT

clone size: -
V gene: TRBV5-6
J gene: TRBJ2-3
D gene: -
CDR3 protein: CASSLVGKGSDTQYF
CDR3 DNA: TGTGCCAGCAGCTTGGTGGGAAAGGGGTCAGATACGCAGTATTTT

clone size: -
V gene: TRBV5-1
J gene: TRBJ2-3
D gene: -
CDR3 protein: CASSPGGSSGTDTQYF
CDR3 DNA: TGCGCCAGCAGCCCCGGGGGTAGCTCTGGAACAGATACGCAGTATTTT

clone size: few
V gene: TRBV4-1
J gene: TRBJ1-1
D gene: TRBD1
CDR3 protein: CASSHRQGEGTEAFF
CDR3 DNA: TGCGCCAGCAGCCATCGACAGGGGGAAGGGACTGAAGCTTTCTTT

clone size: -
V gene: TRBV7-2
J gene: TRBJ2-1
D gene: -
CDR3 protein: CASSTDGSEQFF
CDR3 DNA: TGTGCCAGCAGCACGGACGGGAGTGAGCAGTTCTTC

clone size: -
V gene: TRBV28
J gene: TRBJ1-4
D gene: TRBD1
CDR3 protein: CASSIWDRGIEKLFF
CDR3 DNA: TGTGCCAGCAGCATATGGGACAGGGGGATTGAAAAACTGTTTTTT

clone size: few
V gene: TRBV4-3
J gene: TRBJ1-1
D gene: -
CDR3 protein: CASSQFIGTEAFF
CDR3 DNA: TGCGCCAGCAGCCAATTCATCGGCACTGAAGCTTTCTTT

clone size: -
V gene: TRBV5-6
J gene: TRBJ2-7
D gene: -
CDR3 protein: CASSPLASPGTYEQYF
CDR3 DNA: TGTGCCAGCAGCCCCCTGGCTTCACCAGGGACCTACGAGCAGTACTTC

clone size: -
V gene: TRBV18
J gene: TRBJ2-7
D gene: -
CDR3 protein: CASSPPNGRLSYEQYF
CDR3 DNA: TGTGCCAGCTCACCACCGAACGGGAGACTCTCCTACGAGCAGTACTTC